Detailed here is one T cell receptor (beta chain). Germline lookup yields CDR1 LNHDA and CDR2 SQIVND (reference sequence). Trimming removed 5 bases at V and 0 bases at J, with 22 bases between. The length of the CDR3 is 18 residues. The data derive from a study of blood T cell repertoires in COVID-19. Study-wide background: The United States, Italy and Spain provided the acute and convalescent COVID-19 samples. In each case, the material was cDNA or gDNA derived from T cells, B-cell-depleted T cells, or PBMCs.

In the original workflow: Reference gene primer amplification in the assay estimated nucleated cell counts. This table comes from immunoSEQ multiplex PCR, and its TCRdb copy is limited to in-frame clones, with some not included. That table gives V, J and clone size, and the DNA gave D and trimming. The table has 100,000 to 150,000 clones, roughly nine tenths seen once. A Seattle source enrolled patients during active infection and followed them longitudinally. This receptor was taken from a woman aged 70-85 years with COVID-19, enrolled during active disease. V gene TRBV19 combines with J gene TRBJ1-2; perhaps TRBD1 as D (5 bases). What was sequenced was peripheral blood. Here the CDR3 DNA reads TGTGCCAGTAGTTCGCGGGGGTTCTTGGATTTAACTAACTATGGCTACACCTTC. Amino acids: CASSSRGFLDLTNYGYTF.